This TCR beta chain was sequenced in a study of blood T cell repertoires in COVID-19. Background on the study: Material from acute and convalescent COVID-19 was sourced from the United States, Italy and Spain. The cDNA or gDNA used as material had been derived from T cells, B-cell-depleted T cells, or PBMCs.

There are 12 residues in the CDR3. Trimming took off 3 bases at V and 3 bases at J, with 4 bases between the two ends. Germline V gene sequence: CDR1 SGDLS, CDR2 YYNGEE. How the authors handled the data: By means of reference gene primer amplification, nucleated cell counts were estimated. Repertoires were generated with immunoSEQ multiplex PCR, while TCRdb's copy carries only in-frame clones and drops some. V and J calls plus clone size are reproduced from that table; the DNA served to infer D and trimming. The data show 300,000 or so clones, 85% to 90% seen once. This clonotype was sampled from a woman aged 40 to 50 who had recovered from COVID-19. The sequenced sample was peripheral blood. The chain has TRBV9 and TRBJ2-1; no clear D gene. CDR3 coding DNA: TGTGCCAGCAGCGCCCACTACAATGAGCAGTTCTTC. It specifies CASSAHYNEQFF.